This record looks at one T cell receptor (beta chain) sequence and its context. Here immunoSEQ multiplex PCR was the method, and the copy in TCRdb shows in-frame clones only, minus some. Here the sample spans about 230,000 clones, more than 75% being singletons. The V gene end was trimmed by 0 bases and the J gene end by 6 bases; junction bases not matched to a gene: 8. CDR1 SGDLS and CDR2 YYNGEE come from the germline V gene. CDR3 length: 16 amino acids. This sample stems from a study of blood T cell repertoires in COVID-19. Across the whole study: The samples span acute and convalescent COVID-19 from the United States, Italy and Spain.

The chain uses TRBV9 and TRBJ2-1, with 8 nucleotides matching TRBD2. Input material: peripheral blood. The receptor comes from a man aged 45 to 65 with COVID-19, enrolled during active disease. The CDR3 sequence: CASSVGSSGALNEQFF. The CDR3 bases are TGTGCCAGCAGCGTAGGGAGTAGCGGGGCCCTCAATGAGCAGTTCTTC.